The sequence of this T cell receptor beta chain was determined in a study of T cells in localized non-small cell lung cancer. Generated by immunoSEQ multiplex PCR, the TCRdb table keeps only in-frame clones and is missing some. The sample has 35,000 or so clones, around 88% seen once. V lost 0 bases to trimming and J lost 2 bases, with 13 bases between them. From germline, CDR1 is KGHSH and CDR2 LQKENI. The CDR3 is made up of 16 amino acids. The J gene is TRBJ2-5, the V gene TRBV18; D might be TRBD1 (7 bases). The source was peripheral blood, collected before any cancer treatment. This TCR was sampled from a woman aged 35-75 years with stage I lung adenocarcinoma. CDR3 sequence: CASSPPQGGSQETQYF. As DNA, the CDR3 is TGTGCCAGCTCACCACCCCAGGGGGGCTCTCAAGAGACCCAGTACTTC.